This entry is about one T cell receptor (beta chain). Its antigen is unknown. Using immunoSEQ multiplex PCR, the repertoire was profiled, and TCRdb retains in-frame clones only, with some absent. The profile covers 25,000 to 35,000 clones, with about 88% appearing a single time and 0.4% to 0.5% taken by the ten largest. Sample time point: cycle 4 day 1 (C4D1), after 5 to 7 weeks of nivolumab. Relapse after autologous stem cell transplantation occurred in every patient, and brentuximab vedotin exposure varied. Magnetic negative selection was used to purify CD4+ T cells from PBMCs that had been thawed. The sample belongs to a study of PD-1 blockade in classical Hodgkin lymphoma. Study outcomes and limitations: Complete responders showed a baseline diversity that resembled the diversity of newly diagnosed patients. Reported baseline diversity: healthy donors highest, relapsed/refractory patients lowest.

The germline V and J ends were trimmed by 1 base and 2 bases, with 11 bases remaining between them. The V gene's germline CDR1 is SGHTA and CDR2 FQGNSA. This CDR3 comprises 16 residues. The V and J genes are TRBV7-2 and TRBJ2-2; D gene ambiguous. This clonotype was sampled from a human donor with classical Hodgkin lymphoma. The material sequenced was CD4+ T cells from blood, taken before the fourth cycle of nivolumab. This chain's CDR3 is CASSLVRLKNTGELFF. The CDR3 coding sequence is TGTGCCAGCAGCTTAGTCCGGCTAAAAAACACCGGGGAGCTGTTTTTT.